The rows below give T cell receptor beta chains drawn from one sample of a study of CD8+ T cells in alopecia areata. Using immunoSEQ multiplex PCR, the repertoire was profiled, and TCRdb retains in-frame clones only, with some absent. Here the sample spans 100,000 to 150,000 clones, approximately 53% being singletons. The sequenced sample was CD4+ T cells sorted from blood, obtained at week 0. These receptors were obtained from a human donor with alopecia areata. Each CDR3 is given with its conserved first and last residue. A D gene is named only where the DNA matches it firmly. Not all rows give a size; the values are once, few, many and, for expanded clones, a class.

v_call	d_call	j_call	clone_size	cdr3_aa	cdr3_nt
TRBV6-5	TRBD2	TRBJ2-1	few	CASSIRTSGGNEQFF	TGTGCCAGCAGTATTAGGACTAGCGGGGGCAATGAGCAGTTCTTC
TRBV5-1	NA	TRBJ1-1	NA	CASSLENNPYTEAFF	TGCGCCAGCAGCTTGGAGAACAACCCGTACACTGAAGCTTTCTTT
TRBV5-1	TRBD1	TRBJ2-2	NA	CASSWTGKNTGELFF	TGCGCCAGCAGCTGGACAGGCAAGAACACCGGGGAGCTGTTTTTT
TRBV14	TRBD1	TRBJ1-3	NA	CASSQNPGGTGNTIYF	TGTGCCAGCAGCCAAAACCCAGGGGGAACTGGAAACACCATATATTTT
TRBV4-1	NA	TRBJ2-2	few	CASNKWPGELFF	TGCGCCAGCAATAAGTGGCCCGGGGAGCTGTTTTTT
TRBV7-2	NA	TRBJ2-7	once	CASSLSVASDEQYF	TGTGCCAGCAGCTTATCTGTGGCTTCCGACGAGCAGTACTTC
TRBV7-9	NA	TRBJ2-7	once	CASSFPTESYEQYF	TGTGCCAGCAGCTTCCCGACGGAATCCTACGAGCAGTACTTC
TRBV29-1	NA	TRBJ1-1	NA	CSVGHATEAFF	TGCAGCGTTGGACACGCCACTGAAGCTTTCTTT
TRBV30	NA	TRBJ1-5	NA	CAWKGTMGQPQHF	TGTGCCTGGAAAGGGACCATGGGGCAGCCCCAGCATTTT
TRBV7-9	TRBD1	TRBJ1-2	NA	CASSQSDRDYGYTF	TGTGCCAGCAGCCAAAGCGACAGGGACTATGGCTACACCTTC
TRBV25-1	TRBD2	TRBJ2-3	NA	CASSALAGGPDTQYF	TGTGCCAGCAGTGCCCTAGCGGGGGGGCCGGATACGCAGTATTTT
TRBV15	NA	TRBJ2-7	NA	CATTAGRDGYYEQYF	TGTGCCACCACCGCAGGGCGAGACGGCTACTACGAGCAGTACTTC
TRBV29-1	NA	TRBJ1-1	NA	CSVELTATNTEAFF	TGCAGCGTCGAGTTGACAGCGACTAACACTGAAGCTTTCTTT
TRBV7-2	NA	TRBJ2-7	few	CASSSGPTPPAHQPYEQYF	TGTGCCAGCAGCTCCGGCCCTACGCCTCCGGCCCACCAGCCTTACGAGCAGTACTTC
TRBV14	TRBD1	TRBJ2-7	NA	CASSLWTGAGEQYF	TGTGCCAGCAGCCTATGGACAGGTGCGGGCGAGCAGTACTTC
TRBV6-5	NA	TRBJ2-7	NA	CASSYRPSSYEQYF	TGTGCCAGCAGTTACAGGCCCTCGTCCTACGAGCAGTACTTC
TRBV5-4	TRBD1	TRBJ2-5	NA	CASSLGTDQETQYF	TGTGCCAGCAGTTTGGGGACAGACCAAGAGACCCAGTACTTC
TRBV5-1	NA	TRBJ1-3	once	CASMGVAGNTIYF	TGCGCCAGCATGGGAGTAGCTGGAAACACCATATATTTT
TRBV7-3	NA	TRBJ2-1	few	CASSLEGRSLYNEQFF	TGTGCCAGCAGCTTAGAGGGGCGGAGCCTGTACAATGAGCAGTTCTTC
TRBV19	TRBD2	TRBJ2-2	NA	CASNIGGGGRGTGELFF	TGTGCCAGTAATATCGGCGGCGGGGGGCGCGGCACCGGGGAGCTGTTTTTT
TRBV5-4	NA	TRBJ2-5	NA	CASSLVSDQETQYF	TGTGCCAGCAGCTTGGTATCGGACCAAGAGACCCAGTACTTC
TRBV2	TRBD2	TRBJ2-5	once	CASSDERGGQETQYF	TGTGCCAGCAGTGATGAGCGGGGGGGACAAGAGACCCAGTACTTC
TRBV19	NA	TRBJ2-5	NA	CASSLSGRREETQYF	TGTGCCAGTAGTCTTTCCGGACGGAGGGAAGAGACCCAGTACTTC
TRBV6-5	NA	TRBJ1-5	NA	CASSLSRSNQPQHF	TGTGCCAGCAGTCTCTCACGTAGCAATCAGCCCCAGCATTTT
TRBV6-6	NA	TRBJ1-2	NA	CASHAGSYGYTF	TGTGCCAGCCACGCTGGGAGCTATGGCTACACCTTC
TRBV28	NA	TRBJ2-2	NA	CAGADAGTGELFF	TGTGCCGGGGCGGACGCGGGAACCGGGGAGCTGTTTTTT
TRBV9	NA	TRBJ1-2	NA	CASSVAVGGSYGYTF	TGTGCCAGCAGCGTAGCCGTGGGGGGGAGCTATGGCTACACCTTC
TRBV25-1	NA	TRBJ1-1	NA	CASSEWDEAFF	TGTGCCAGCAGTGAATGGGATGAAGCTTTCTTT
TRBV27	NA	TRBJ2-7	NA	CASSLGVGDEQYF	TGTGCCAGCAGTTTAGGGGTAGGGGACGAGCAGTACTTC
TRBV7-8	NA	TRBJ2-4	NA	CASSAQGHGFIQYF	TGTGCCAGCAGCGCTCAGGGACACGGGTTCATTCAGTACTTC
TRBV7-3	NA	TRBJ1-5	NA	CASSKTHGQPQHF	TGTGCCAGCAGCAAAACACACGGTCAGCCCCAGCATTTT
TRBV5-6	TRBD2	TRBJ2-5	few	CASSNSGGVQETQYF	TGTGCCAGCAGTAATAGCGGGGGGGTTCAAGAGACCCAGTACTTC
TRBV25-1	TRBD2	TRBJ2-1	NA	CASSEPQGGYEQFF	TGTGCCAGCAGTGAACCCCAGGGAGGGTATGAGCAGTTCTTC
TRBV7-2	NA	TRBJ2-5	NA	CASSLQETQYF	TGTGCCAGCAGCTTACAAGAGACCCAGTACTTC
TRBV4-1	TRBD1	TRBJ2-1	few	CASSQGGQGRFPNEQFF	TGCGCCAGCAGCCAGGGCGGACAGGGAAGATTCCCTAATGAGCAGTTCTTC
TRBV30	TRBD1	TRBJ2-2	NA	CAWSPGTGGINTGELFF	TGTGCCTGGAGTCCCGGGACAGGGGGGATAAACACCGGGGAGCTGTTTTTT
TRBV2	NA	TRBJ1-2	NA	CASTVRGLDYGYTF	TGTGCCAGCACTGTTAGGGGTCTGGACTATGGCTACACCTTC
TRBV4-3	NA	TRBJ1-2	NA	CASSPGTINYGYTF	TGCGCCAGCAGCCCAGGGACCATTAACTATGGCTACACCTTC
TRBV23-1	TRBD2	TRBJ2-1	NA	CASSQIARLAGGIDEQFF	TGCGCCAGCAGTCAAATTGCTCGACTAGCGGGAGGTATAGATGAGCAGTTCTTC
TRBV15	NA	TRBJ2-7	NA	CATSRDQGTRYEQYF	TGTGCCACCAGCAGAGATCAGGGGACCCGGTACGAGCAGTACTTC
TRBV7-3	NA	TRBJ2-3	once	CASSFSGGDTQYF	TGTGCCAGCAGCTTCTCAGGGGGGGATACGCAGTATTTT